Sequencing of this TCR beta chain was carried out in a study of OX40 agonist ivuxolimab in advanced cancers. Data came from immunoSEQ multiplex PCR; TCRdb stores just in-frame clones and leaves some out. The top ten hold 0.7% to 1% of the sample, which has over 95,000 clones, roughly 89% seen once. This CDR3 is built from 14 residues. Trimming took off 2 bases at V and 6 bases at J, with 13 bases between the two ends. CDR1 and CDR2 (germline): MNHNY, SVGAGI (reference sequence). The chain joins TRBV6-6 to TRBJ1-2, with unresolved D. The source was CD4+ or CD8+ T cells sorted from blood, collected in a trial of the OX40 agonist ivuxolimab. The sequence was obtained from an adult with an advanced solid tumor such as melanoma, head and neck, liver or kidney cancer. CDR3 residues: CASSYKAALNGYTF. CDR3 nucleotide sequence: TGTGCCAGCAGTTACAAGGCCGCCTTGAATGGCTACACCTTC.